The 6 T cell receptor beta chains presented below share a single source sample, sequenced in a study of siplizumab effects on memory and regulatory T cells. Data came from immunoSEQ multiplex PCR; TCRdb stores just in-frame clones and leaves some out. The data show roughly 120,000 clones, with less than 95% seen just once and under 2% held by the top ten. The source material was non-Treg CD4+ T cells sorted from blood. The origin of the receptors is a human donor in good health.

This chain uses TRBV14 with TRBJ1-1, with D possibly matching TRBD1 (6 bases). Germline lookup yields CDR1 SGHDN and CDR2 FVKESK. The CDR3 covers 14 residues. V lost 4 bases, J lost 1 base, and 10 bases lay in between. The DNA of the CDR3 is TGTGCCAGCAGCCCGACAGGCAGGAACACTGAAGCTTTCTTT. Its protein product is CASSPTGRNTEAFF.

V and J are TRBV7-2 and TRBJ2-1; TRBD1 matches at 9 bases. This CDR3 contains 13 residues. V shed 6 bases and J 7 bases; nucleotides not matched to a gene: 4. The V gene's germline CDR1 is SGHTA and CDR2 FQGNSA. CDR3 sequence (DNA): TGTGCCAGCAGGGAACAGGGGGCGAATGAGCAGTTCTTC. This codes for CASREQGANEQFF.

The chain couples TRBV18 to TRBJ2-7; TRBD1 aligns across 8 bases. V lost 2 bases, J lost 1 base, and 4 bases stayed unmatched. Germline V gene data show CDR1 as KGHSH and CDR2 as LQKENI. The length of the CDR3 is 15 residues. The CDR3 is CASSPGRQGSYEQYF. In DNA, the CDR3 is TGTGCCAGCTCACCAGGTCGACAGGGGTCCTACGAGCAGTACTTC.

The CDR3 nucleotides are TGTGCCAGCAGTTCGACTAGCGGGAGAGACAATGAGCAGTTCTTC. This encodes CASSSTSGRDNEQFF. V usage is TRBV6-1 and J usage is TRBJ2-1; TRBD2 agrees at 12 bases. Germline CDR1 is MNHNS and CDR2 is SASEGT. V lost 5 bases and J lost 5; bases outside the gene matches: 4. The CDR3 spans 15 residues.

This sequence joins TRBV6-1 and TRBJ1-1, with D hard to call. The CDR3 has 12 amino acids. From germline, CDR1 is MNHNS and CDR2 SASEGT. V dropped 7 bases and J dropped 1 base, with 7 bases sitting between them. The CDR3: CASTQKNTEAFF. CDR3 nucleotides: TGTGCCAGCACGCAGAAGAACACTGAAGCTTTCTTT.

This sequence joins TRBV4-1 and TRBJ1-5, with a possible D match to TRBD1 (6 bases). CDR3 length: 15 residues. V shed 4 bases and J shed 5 bases, with 15 bases lying between them. Germline V CDR1 and CDR2: MGHRA, YSYEKL. The CDR3 reads CASSLRGGKDQPQHF. In DNA, the CDR3 is TGCGCCAGCAGCCTAAGAGGGGGGAAGGATCAGCCCCAGCATTTT.